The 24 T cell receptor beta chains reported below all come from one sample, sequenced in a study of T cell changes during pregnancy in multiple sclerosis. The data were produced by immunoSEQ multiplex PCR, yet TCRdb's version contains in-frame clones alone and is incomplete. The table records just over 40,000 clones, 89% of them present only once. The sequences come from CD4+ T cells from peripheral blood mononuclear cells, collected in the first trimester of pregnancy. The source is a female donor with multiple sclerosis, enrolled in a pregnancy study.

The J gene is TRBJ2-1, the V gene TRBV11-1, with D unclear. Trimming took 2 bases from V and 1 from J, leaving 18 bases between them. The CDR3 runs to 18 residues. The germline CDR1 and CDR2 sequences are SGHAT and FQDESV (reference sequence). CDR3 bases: TGTGCCAGCAGCTTAATCAGTTCCAGGATCCCGTCCTACAATGAGCAGTTCTTC. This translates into CASSLISSRIPSYNEQFF.

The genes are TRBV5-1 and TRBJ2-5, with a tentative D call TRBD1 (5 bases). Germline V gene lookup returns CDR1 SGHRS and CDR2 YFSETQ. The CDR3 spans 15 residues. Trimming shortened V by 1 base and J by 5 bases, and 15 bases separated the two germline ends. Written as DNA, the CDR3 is TGCGCCAGCAGCTTGTGGCAGGGTGGAGTGGAGACCCAGTACTTC. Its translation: CASSLWQGGVETQYF.

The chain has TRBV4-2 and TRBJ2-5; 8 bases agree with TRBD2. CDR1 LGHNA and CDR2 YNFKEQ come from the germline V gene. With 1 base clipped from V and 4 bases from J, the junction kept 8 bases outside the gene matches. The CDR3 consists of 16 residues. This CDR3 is CASSQVGRGVGETQYF. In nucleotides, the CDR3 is TGTGCCAGCAGCCAAGTCGGGCGGGGGGTCGGAGAGACCCAGTACTTC.

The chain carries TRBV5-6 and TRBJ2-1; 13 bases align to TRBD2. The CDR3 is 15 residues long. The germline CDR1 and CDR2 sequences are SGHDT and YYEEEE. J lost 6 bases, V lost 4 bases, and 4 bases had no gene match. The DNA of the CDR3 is TGTGCCAGCAGCCCGGGACTAGCGGGAATCAATGAGCAGTTCTTC. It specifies CASSPGLAGINEQFF.

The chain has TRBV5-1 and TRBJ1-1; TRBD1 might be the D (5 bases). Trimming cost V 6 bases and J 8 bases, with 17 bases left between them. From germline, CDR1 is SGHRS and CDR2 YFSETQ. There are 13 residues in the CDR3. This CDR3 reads CASTPTAGFEAFF. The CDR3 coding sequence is TGCGCCAGCACCCCGACAGCGGGCTTCGAAGCTTTCTTT.

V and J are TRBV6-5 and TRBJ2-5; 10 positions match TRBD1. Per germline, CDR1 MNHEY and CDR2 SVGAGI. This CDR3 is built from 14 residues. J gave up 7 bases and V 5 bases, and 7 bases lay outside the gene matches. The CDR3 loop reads CASSRDRGVATQYF. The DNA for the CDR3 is TGTGCCAGCAGTCGGGACAGGGGAGTTGCGACCCAGTACTTC.

This chain's CDR3 is CASEQQLNTEAFF. CDR3 bases: TGCGCCAGCGAACAGCAACTTAACACTGAAGCTTTCTTT. V is TRBV10-2 and J is TRBJ1-1; no reliable D call. The CDR3 length is 13 residues. Trimming removed 8 bases at V and 2 bases at J, with 12 bases between. Germline CDR1 and CDR2: WSHSY and SAAADI.

The CDR3 coding sequence is TGTGCCAGCAGCCCTACTAGCGGGAGGGTTAACGAGCAGTACTTC. It codes for CASSPTSGRVNEQYF. This sequence joins TRBV11-2 and TRBJ2-7; 13 nucleotides match TRBD2. The CDR3 has 15 residues. V lost 5 bases and J lost 5; bases outside the gene matches: 6. Germline CDR1 is SGHAT and CDR2 is FQNNGV. The full variable domain, with the rest looked up from reference TRBV11-2 and TRBJ2-7, is EAGVAQSPRYKIIEKRQSVAFWCNPISGHATLYWYQQILGQGPKLLIQFQNNGVVDDSQLPKDRFSAERLKGVDSTLKIQPAKLEDSAVYLCASSPTSGRVNEQYFGPGTRLTVT.

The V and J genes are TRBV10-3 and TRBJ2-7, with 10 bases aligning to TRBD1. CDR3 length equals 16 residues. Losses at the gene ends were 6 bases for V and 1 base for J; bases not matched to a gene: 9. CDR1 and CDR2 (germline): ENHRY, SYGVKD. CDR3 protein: CAIRRWRDRGSYEQYF. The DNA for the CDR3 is TGTGCCATCAGGAGGTGGAGGGACAGGGGTTCCTACGAGCAGTACTTC.

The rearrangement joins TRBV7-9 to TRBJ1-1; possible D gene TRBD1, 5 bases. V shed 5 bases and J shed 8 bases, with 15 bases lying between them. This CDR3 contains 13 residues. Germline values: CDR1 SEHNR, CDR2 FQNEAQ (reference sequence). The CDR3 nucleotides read TGTGCCAGCAGCGCCGTTGAGTGGACAGAAGCTTTCTTT. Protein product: CASSAVEWTEAFF.

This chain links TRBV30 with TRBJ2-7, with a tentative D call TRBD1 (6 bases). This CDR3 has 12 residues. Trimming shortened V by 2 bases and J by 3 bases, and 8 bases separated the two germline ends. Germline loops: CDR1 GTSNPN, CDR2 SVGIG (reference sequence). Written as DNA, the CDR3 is TGTGCCTGGAGTTCACAGGGCTACGAGCAGTACTTC. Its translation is CAWSSQGYEQYF. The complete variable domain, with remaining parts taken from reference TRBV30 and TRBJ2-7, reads SQTIHQWPATLVQPVGSPLSLECTVEGTSNPNLYWYRQAAGRGLQLLFYSVGIGQISSEVPQNLSASRPQDRQFILSSKKLLLSDSGFYLCAWSSQGYEQYFGPGTRLTVT.

The CDR3 spells CAWSSGLANQETQYF. The CDR3 nucleotides are TGTGCCTGGAGTTCGGGACTAGCGAACCAAGAGACCCAGTACTTC. The chain couples TRBV30 to TRBJ2-5; 10 nucleotides line up with TRBD2. The germline CDR1 and CDR2 sequences are GTSNPN and SVGIG (reference sequence). After removal of 2 bases from V and 0 bases from J, the junction contained 3 bases not matched to a gene. The CDR3 is 15 residues long.

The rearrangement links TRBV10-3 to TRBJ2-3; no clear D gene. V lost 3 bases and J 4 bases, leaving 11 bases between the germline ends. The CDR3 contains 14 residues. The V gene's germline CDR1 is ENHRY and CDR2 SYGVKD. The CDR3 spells CAISDRQVADTQYF. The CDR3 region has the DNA TGTGCCATCAGTGATCGGCAGGTGGCAGATACGCAGTATTTT.

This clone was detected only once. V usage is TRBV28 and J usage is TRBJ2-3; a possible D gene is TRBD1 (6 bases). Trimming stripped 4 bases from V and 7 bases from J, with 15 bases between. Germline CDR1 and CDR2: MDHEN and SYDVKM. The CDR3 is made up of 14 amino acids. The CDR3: CASSSVQGTNTQYF. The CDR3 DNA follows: TGTGCCAGCAGTTCCGTACAGGGTACAAATACGCAGTATTTT.

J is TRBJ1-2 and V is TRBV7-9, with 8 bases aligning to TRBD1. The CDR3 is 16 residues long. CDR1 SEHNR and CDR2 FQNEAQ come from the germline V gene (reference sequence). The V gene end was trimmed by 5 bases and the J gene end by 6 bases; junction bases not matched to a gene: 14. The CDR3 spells CASSPRQGQSHNGYTF. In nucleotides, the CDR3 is TGTGCCAGCAGCCCACGACAGGGGCAATCTCATAATGGCTACACCTTC.

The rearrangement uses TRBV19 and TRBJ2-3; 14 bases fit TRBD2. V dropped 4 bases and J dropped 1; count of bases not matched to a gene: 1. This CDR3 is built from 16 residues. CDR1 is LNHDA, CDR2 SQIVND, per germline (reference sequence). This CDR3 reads CASSRGLAGGTDTQYF. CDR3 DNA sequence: TGTGCCAGTAGTAGGGGACTAGCGGGAGGCACAGATACGCAGTATTTT. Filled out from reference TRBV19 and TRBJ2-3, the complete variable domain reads DGGITQSPKYLFRKEGQNVTLSCEQNLNHDAMYWYRQDPGQGLRLIYYSQIVNDFQKGDIAEGYSVSREKKESFPLTVTSAQKNPTAFYLCASSRGLAGGTDTQYFGPGTRLTVL.

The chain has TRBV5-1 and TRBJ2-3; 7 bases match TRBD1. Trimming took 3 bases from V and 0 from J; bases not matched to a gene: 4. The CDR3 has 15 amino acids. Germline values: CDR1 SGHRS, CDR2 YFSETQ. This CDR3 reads CASSSGQSSTDTQYF. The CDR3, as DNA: TGCGCCAGCAGCTCGGGACAGTCAAGCACAGATACGCAGTATTTT. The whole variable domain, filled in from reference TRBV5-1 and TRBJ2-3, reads KAGVTQTPRYLIKTRGQQVTLSCSPISGHRSVSWYQQTPGQGLQFLFEYFSETQRNKGNFPGRFSGRQFSNSRSEMNVSTLELGDSALYLCASSSGQSSTDTQYFGPGTRLTVL.

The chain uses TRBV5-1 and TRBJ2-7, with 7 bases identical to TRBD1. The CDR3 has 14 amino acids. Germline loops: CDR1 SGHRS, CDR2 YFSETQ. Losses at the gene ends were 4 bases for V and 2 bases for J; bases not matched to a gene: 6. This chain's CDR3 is CASSPQGMAYEQYF. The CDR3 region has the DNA TGCGCCAGCAGCCCACAGGGGATGGCCTACGAGCAGTACTTC.

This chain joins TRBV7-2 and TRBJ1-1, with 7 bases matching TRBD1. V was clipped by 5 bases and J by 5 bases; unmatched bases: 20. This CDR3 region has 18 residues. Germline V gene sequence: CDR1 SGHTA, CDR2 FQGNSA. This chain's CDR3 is CASSRSSLYAGGRTEAFF. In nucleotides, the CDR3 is TGTGCCAGCAGCCGTTCAAGTCTGTATGCAGGGGGGAGAACTGAAGCTTTCTTT.

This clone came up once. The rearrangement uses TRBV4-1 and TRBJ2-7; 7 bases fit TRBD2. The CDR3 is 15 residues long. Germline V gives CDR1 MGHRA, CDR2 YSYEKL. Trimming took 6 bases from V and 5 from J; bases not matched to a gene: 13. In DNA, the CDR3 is TGCGCCAGCAGTACGCAAGCGGGATTAGGCGACGAGCAGTACTTC. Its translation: CASSTQAGLGDEQYF.

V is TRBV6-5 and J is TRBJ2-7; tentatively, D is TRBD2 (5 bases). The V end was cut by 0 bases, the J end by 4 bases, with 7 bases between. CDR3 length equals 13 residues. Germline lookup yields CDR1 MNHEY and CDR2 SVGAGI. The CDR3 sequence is CASSYSRGYEQYF. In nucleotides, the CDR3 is TGTGCCAGCAGTTACTCCCGGGGTTACGAGCAGTACTTC.

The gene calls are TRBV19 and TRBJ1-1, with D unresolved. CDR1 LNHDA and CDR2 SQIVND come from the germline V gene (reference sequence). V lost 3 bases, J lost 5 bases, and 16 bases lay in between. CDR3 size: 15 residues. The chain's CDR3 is CASSIRHRRWTEAFF. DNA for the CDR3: TGTGCCAGTAGTATCAGACACCGCAGATGGACTGAAGCTTTCTTT.

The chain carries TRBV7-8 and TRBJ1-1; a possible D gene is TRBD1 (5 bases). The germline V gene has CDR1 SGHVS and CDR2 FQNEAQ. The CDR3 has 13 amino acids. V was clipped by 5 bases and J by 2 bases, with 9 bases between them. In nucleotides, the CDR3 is TGTGCCAGCAGCGGAGACAGAAACACTGAAGCTTTCTTT. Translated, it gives CASSGDRNTEAFF.

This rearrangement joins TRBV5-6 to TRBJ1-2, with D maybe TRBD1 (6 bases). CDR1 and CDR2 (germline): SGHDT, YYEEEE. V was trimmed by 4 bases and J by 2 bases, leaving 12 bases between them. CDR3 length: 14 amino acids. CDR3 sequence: CASSRRDNNYGYTF. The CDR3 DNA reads TGTGCCAGCAGCCGCCGGGACAACAACTATGGCTACACCTTC.